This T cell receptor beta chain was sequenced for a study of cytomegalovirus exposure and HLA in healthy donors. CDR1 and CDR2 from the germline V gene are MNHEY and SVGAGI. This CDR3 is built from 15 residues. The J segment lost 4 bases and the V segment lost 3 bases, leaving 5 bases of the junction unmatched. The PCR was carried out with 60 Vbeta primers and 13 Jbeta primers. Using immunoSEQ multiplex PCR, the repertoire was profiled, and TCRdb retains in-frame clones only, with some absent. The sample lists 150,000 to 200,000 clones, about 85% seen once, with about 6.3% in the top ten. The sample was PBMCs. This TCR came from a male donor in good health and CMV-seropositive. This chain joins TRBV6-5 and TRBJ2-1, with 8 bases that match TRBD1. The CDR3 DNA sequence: TGTGCCAGCAGTTATTCCGGGACAGGATACAATGAGCAGTTCTTC. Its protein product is CASSYSGTGYNEQFF.